This T cell receptor (beta chain) was found in a study of blood T cells in healthy people across ages. Notes on this clonotype: Its antigen is not known.

Germline loops: CDR1 SGHTA, CDR2 FQGNSA. This CDR3 has 16 amino acids. V was pared by 5 bases and J by 7 bases, with 21 bases between. At least 5 micrograms of total RNA were extracted per sample. Study-level findings and limits: Estimates of diversity drawn from one million T cells were considered underestimates.

Using a J-beta primer mix together with a sample-barcoded 5' primer, a second PCR was run for 7 to 11 cycles. Each cDNA molecule carried a tag from a template-switch adaptor that contained 12 random nucleotides. TCRdb processed the 5' RACE reads anew with MiXCR; each CDR3 protein has one entry. The data show 1.5 million or so distinct CDR3 sequences, around 40% seen once. This TCR was recovered from a woman in her late teens or twenties in good health. Sequencing was done on a sample of blood. The genes are TRBV7-2 and TRBJ1-5; D possibly corresponds to TRBD1 (5 bases). CDR3 sequence reads: CASSGRLQGSRQPQHF. CDR3 nucleotide sequence: TGTGCCAGCAGCGGACGCCTCCAGGGTAGCCGACAGCCCCAGCATTTT.